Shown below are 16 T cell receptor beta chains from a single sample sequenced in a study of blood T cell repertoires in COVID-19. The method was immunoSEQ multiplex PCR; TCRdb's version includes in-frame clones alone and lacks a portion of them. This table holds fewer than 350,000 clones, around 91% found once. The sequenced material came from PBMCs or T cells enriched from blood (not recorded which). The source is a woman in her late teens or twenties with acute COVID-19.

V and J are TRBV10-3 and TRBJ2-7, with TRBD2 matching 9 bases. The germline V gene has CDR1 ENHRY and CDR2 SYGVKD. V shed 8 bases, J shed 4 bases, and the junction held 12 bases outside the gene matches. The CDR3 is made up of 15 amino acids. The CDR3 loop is CAIGGGRAITYEQYF. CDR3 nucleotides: TGTGCCATCGGAGGCGGGAGGGCAATCACGTACGAGCAGTACTTC.

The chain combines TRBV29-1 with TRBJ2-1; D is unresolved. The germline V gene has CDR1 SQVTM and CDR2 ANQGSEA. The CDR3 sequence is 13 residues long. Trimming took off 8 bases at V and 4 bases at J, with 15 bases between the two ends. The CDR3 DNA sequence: TGCAGCCTCCGCCGGAGCGCGTACAATGAGCAGTTCTTC. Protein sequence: CSLRRSAYNEQFF.

CDR3 nucleotide sequence: TGCGCCAGCAGGGACGGGACTAGCGGCTCTGGGGCCAACGTCCTGACTTTC. Protein sequence: CASRDGTSGSGANVLTF. The chain combines TRBV5-1 with TRBJ2-6, with 11 positions matching TRBD2. This CDR3 has 17 amino acids. The germline CDR1 and CDR2 sequences are SGHRS and YFSETQ. Losses at the gene ends were 5 bases for V and 0 bases for J; bases not matched to a gene: 4.

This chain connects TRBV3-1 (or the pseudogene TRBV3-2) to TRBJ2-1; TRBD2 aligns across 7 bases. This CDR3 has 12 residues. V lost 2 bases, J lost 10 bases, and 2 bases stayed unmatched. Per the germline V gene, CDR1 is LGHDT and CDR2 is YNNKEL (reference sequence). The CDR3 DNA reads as TGTGCCAGCAGCCAAATGGGACTAGAGCAGTTCTTC. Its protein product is CASSQMGLEQFF.

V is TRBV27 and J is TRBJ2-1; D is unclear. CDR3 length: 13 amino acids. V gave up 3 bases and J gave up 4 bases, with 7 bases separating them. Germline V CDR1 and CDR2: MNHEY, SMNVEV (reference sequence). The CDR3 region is CASSFRGYNEQFF. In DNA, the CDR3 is TGTGCCAGCAGTTTTCGCGGATACAATGAGCAGTTCTTC.

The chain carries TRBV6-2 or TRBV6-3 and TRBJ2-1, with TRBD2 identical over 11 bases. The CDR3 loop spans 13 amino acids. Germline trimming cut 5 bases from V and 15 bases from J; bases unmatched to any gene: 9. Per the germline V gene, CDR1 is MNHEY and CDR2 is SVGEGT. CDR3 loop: CASSPLAGASGFF. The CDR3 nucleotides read TGTGCCAGCAGTCCACTAGCGGGAGCTTCGGGGTTCTTC.

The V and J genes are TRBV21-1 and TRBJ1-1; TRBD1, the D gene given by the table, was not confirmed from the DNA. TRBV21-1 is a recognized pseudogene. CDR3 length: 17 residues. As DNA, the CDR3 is TGTGCCAGCAGCATTATAGACTCCGGGACAGGGAACACTGAAGCTTTCTTT. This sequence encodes CASSIIDSGTGNTEAFF.

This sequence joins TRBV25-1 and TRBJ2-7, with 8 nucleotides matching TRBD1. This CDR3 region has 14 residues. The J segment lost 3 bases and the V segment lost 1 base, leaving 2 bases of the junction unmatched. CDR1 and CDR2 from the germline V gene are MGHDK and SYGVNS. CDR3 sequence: CASSESDRDYEQYF. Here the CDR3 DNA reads TGTGCCAGCAGTGAATCGGACAGGGACTACGAGCAGTACTTC.

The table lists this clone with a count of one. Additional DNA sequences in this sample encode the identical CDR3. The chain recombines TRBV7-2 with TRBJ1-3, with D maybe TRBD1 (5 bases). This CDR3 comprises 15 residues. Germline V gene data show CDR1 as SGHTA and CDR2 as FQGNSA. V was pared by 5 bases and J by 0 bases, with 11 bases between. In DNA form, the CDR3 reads TGTGCCAGCAGCCCTAGGGGAAGCTCTGGAAACACCATATATTTT. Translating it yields CASSPRGSSGNTIYF.

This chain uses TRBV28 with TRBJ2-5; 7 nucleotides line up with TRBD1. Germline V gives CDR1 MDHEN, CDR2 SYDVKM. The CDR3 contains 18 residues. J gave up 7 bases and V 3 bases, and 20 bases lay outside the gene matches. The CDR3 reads CASSFPPPGQLMPGTQYF. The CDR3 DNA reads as TGTGCCAGCAGTTTCCCCCCGCCGGGACAGCTAATGCCGGGGACCCAGTACTTC.

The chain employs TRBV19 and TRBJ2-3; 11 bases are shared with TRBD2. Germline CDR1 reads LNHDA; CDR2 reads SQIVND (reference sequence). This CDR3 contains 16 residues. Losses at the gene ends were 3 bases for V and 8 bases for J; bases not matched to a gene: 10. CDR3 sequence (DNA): TGTGCCAGTAGTATCAATAGCGGGAGGGCTCAGGGTACGCAGTATTTT. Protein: CASSINSGRAQGTQYF.

The CDR3 region is CASSILGGPNTGELFF. In nucleotides, the CDR3 is TGTGCCAGTAGTATTTTAGGCGGGCCGAACACCGGGGAGCTGTTTTTT. V is TRBV19 and J is TRBJ2-2; perhaps TRBD2 as D (5 bases). The CDR3 has 16 amino acids. Germline CDR1 reads LNHDA; CDR2 reads SQIVND (reference sequence). Trimming shortened V by 3 bases and J by 0 bases, and 11 bases separated the two germline ends.

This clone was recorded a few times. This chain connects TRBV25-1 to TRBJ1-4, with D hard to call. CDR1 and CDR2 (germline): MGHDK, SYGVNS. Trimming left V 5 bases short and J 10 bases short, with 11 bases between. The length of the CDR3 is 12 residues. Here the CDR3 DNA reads TGTGCCAGCAGTCCTTTGAGCGGAAAACTGTTTTTT. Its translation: CASSPLSGKLFF.

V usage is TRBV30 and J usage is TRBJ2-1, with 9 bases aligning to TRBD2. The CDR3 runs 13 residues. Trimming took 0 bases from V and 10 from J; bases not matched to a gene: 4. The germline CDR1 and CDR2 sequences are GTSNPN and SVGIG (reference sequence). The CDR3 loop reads CAWSVLLAGEQFF. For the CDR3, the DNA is TGTGCCTGGAGTGTACTGCTAGCGGGAGAGCAGTTCTTC.

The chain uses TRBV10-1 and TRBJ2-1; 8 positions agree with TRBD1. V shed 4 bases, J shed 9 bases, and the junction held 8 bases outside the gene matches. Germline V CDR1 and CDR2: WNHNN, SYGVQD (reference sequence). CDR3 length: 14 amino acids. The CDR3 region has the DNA TGCGCCAGCAGTGGGCCAGGGGGCTTGGGTGAGCAGTTCTTC. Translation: CASSGPGGLGEQFF.

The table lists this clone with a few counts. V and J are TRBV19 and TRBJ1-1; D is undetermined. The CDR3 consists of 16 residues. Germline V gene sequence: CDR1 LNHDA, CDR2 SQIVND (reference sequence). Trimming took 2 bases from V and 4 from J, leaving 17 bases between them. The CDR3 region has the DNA TGTGCCAGTAGTATACTTGATCGGCGGGTGAGCACTGAAGCTTTCTTT. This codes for CASSILDRRVSTEAFF.